One and the same sample provided the 22 T cell receptor beta chains below, sequenced in a study of shared clonotypes between healthy human individuals. Terminally differentiated effector memory CD45RA+ cells were excluded from the naive CD8 cells, which were CD45RO-negative and positively selected for CCR7. Libraries were prepared by immunoSEQ multiplex PCR; TCRdb keeps only in-frame clonotypes and omits some of them. The table lists some 2 million clones, over 85% of them singletons. Sequenced input: naive CD8+ T cells sorted from blood. Receptors were obtained from a man aged 18 to 29 in good health.

The table lists this clone with a count of one. The chain uses TRBV2 and TRBJ2-3; no firm D call. The CDR3 is 15 amino acids. With 1 base removed from V and 1 base from J, the gap between germline ends came to 9 bases. Per germline, CDR1 SNHLY and CDR2 FYNNEI. DNA for the CDR3: TGTGCCAGCAGTGAAGGGGAAGGAGGCACAGATACGCAGTATTTT. It encodes CASSEGEGGTDTQYF.

This clone was observed a single time. The genes are TRBV5-1 and TRBJ2-7, with D perhaps TRBD1 (6 bases). Germline V lookup: CDR1 SGHRS, CDR2 YFSETQ. Trimming took 4 bases from V and 2 from J, leaving 13 bases between them. The CDR3 runs to 14 residues. As DNA, the CDR3 is TGCGCCAGCAGCCCCGCAGGGGACCCCTACGAGCAGTACTTC. It translates to CASSPAGDPYEQYF.

The chain carries TRBV10-3 and TRBJ1-1, with TRBD1 identical over 8 bases. The CDR3 has 17 residues. Germline V CDR1 and CDR2: ENHRY, SYGVKD. V was clipped by 6 bases and J by 12 bases; unmatched bases: 24. CDR3 loop: CAIRKEAQTGDFRSTFF. The CDR3, as DNA: TGTGCCATCAGGAAGGAGGCCCAGACAGGGGACTTTCGATCGACTTTCTTT.

In its sample, this clone was seen once. The chain is built from TRBV28 and TRBJ2-7; D could derive from TRBD1 or TRBD2 (5 bases each). This CDR3 is built from 16 residues. V dropped 4 bases and J dropped 2 bases, with 18 bases sitting between them. Germline-derived CDR1 and CDR2 are MDHEN and SYDVKM. CDR3 protein: CASSSPRGLIPYEQYF. CDR3 nucleotide sequence: TGTGCCAGCAGTTCCCCGAGGGGTCTTATTCCCTACGAGCAGTACTTC. Full variable domain (remainder filled in from reference TRBV28 and TRBJ2-7): DVKVTQSSRYLVKRTGEKVFLECVQDMDHENMFWYRQDPGLGLRLIYFSYDVKMKEKGDIPEGYSVSREKKERFSLILESASTNQTSMYLCASSSPRGLIPYEQYFGPGTRLTVT.

The chain couples TRBV5-1 to TRBJ2-1; D gene unclear. The germline V and J ends were trimmed by 6 bases and 2 bases, with 6 bases remaining between them. The germline CDR1 and CDR2 sequences are SGHRS and YFSETQ. The CDR3 totals 12 residues. The CDR3 DNA follows: TGCGCCAGCACCCTCGCCTACAATGAGCAGTTCTTC. Translating it yields CASTLAYNEQFF.

The chain recombines TRBV11-2 with TRBJ2-7; D is uncertain. This CDR3 is built from 14 residues. Germline CDR1 is SGHAT and CDR2 is FQNNGV. V was cut by 2 bases and J by 4 bases, with 12 bases left in between. DNA for the CDR3: TGTGCCAGCAGCTTAACCCCGGCGGAGTACGAGCAGTACTTC. It codes for CASSLTPAEYEQYF.

The gene calls are TRBV13 and TRBJ2-7; no clear D. V lost 5 bases and J lost 0, with 8 bases in between. CDR3 length: 13 residues. Per the germline V gene, CDR1 is PRHDT and CDR2 is FYEKMQ (reference sequence). Written as DNA, the CDR3 is TGTGCCAGCAGCGGCCTAAGCTCCTACGAGCAGTACTTC. It yields the protein CASSGLSSYEQYF.

The chain links TRBV6-5 to TRBJ2-2; no definite D call. From germline, CDR1 is MNHEY and CDR2 SVGAGI. Deletions cut 5 bases from V and 1 base from J, with 8 bases between. The length of the CDR3 is 14 residues. CDR3: CASSDGRNTGELFF. Written as DNA, the CDR3 is TGTGCCAGCAGTGATGGGCGGAACACCGGGGAGCTGTTTTTT.

This chain links TRBV5-6 with TRBJ1-6, with D uncertain. Germline V CDR1 and CDR2: SGHDT, YYEEEE. V shed 4 bases and J shed 0 bases, with 17 bases lying between them. The CDR3 loop spans 18 amino acids. The CDR3 protein is CASSPWNGRSSYNSPLHF. DNA for the CDR3: TGTGCCAGCAGCCCATGGAACGGACGGAGCTCCTATAATTCACCCCTCCACTTT.

This clone turned up a few times. Other nucleotide sequences in the sample specify the same CDR3. This chain uses TRBV9 with TRBJ2-1; no clear D gene. The CDR3 is made up of 13 amino acids. Germline CDR1 reads SGDLS; CDR2 reads YYNGEE. Trimming pared 0 bases from V and 4 bases from J, leaving 5 bases between. CDR3 coding DNA: TGTGCCAGCAGCGTAGAAGGTTACAATGAGCAGTTCTTC. Its translation is CASSVEGYNEQFF. The variable domain in full, completed from reference TRBV9 and TRBJ2-1, reads DSGVTQTPKHLITATGQRVTLRCSPRSGDLSVYWYQQSLDQGLQFLIQYYNGEERAKGNILERFSAQQFPDLHSELNLSSLELGDSALYFCASSVEGYNEQFFGPGTRLTVL.

The chain uses TRBV15 and TRBJ2-5; 8 nucleotides line up with TRBD1. Per the germline V gene, CDR1 is LNHNV and CDR2 is YYDKDF (reference sequence). With 2 bases clipped from V and 5 bases from J, the junction kept 4 bases outside the gene matches. This CDR3 has 14 residues. The CDR3 protein is CATSRHRGMETQYF. CDR3 coding DNA: TGTGCCACCAGCAGACACAGGGGGATGGAGACCCAGTACTTC.

This clone appeared a few times. The V call is TRBV4-1, the J call TRBJ1-6; tentatively, D is TRBD1 (5 bases). The germline gives CDR1 MGHRA, CDR2 YSYEKL. Deletions cut 6 bases from V and 15 bases from J, with 15 bases between. This CDR3 is built from 12 residues. The CDR3 DNA follows: TGCGCCAGCAGGTCCGGGACGCAACACCTCCACTTT. Its translation: CASRSGTQHLHF.

The CDR3, as DNA: TGTGCCAGCAGCTTCCGGACAGGGATCTATGAGCAGTTCTTC. Translation: CASSFRTGIYEQFF. The chain recombines TRBV7-8 with TRBJ2-1; 8 nucleotides agree with TRBD1. Germline CDR1 reads SGHVS; CDR2 reads FQNEAQ. This CDR3 has 14 amino acids. V shed 3 bases and J 8 bases; nucleotides not matched to a gene: 6.

This sequence joins TRBV4-1 and TRBJ1-2; 9 nucleotides agree with TRBD1. The J segment lost 0 bases and the V segment lost 2 bases, leaving 7 bases of the junction unmatched. CDR1 MGHRA and CDR2 YSYEKL come from the germline V gene. CDR3 length equals 17 residues. The CDR3 nucleotides read TGCGCCAGCAGCCAACCGGGACAGGGCCCAGCTAACTATGGCTACACCTTC. Its translation: CASSQPGQGPANYGYTF.

The CDR3 sequence: CASSWDMYQETQYF. The DNA for the CDR3 is TGTGCCAGCAGCTGGGACATGTACCAAGAGACCCAGTACTTC. The chain has TRBV5-4 and TRBJ2-5, with D possibly matching TRBD1 (6 bases). Trimming removed 3 bases at V and 0 bases at J, with 9 bases between. The germline V gene has CDR1 SGHNT and CDR2 YYREEE (reference sequence). CDR3 length: 14 residues.

The genes are TRBV19 and TRBJ2-1; TRBD2 agrees at 12 bases. There are 15 residues in the CDR3. Germline CDR1 LNHDA, CDR2 SQIVND (reference sequence). V lost 8 bases to trimming and J lost 4 bases; unmatched junction nucleotides: 6. The CDR3 is CASAVLAGGYNEQFF. The CDR3, as DNA: TGTGCCAGTGCGGTTCTAGCGGGGGGGTACAATGAGCAGTTCTTC.

The rearrangement joins TRBV5-4 to TRBJ2-7, with D uncertain. CDR1 is SGHNT and CDR2 is YYREEE in the germline V gene (reference sequence). Trimming removed 0 bases from V and 3 bases from J, with 10 bases in between. There are 14 residues in the CDR3. The CDR3 region is CASSLEETHYEQYF. The CDR3 region has the DNA TGTGCCAGCAGCTTGGAGGAAACCCACTACGAGCAGTACTTC.

This chain links TRBV4-1 with TRBJ1-3; D is uncertain. From germline, CDR1 is MGHRA and CDR2 YSYEKL. CDR3 length: 13 amino acids. V lost 1 base and J 6 bases, leaving 7 bases between the germline ends. The CDR3, as DNA: TGCGCCAGCAGCCAAGTATCCGTAAACACCATATATTTT. This sequence encodes CASSQVSVNTIYF.

This rearrangement joins TRBV18 to TRBJ1-2; D is possibly TRBD1 (5 bases). The V gene's germline CDR1 is KGHSH and CDR2 LQKENI. The CDR3 is 17 amino acids. V lost 0 bases, J lost 3 bases, and 17 bases lay in between. The CDR3 DNA follows: TGTGCCAGCTCACCACCGCTTGCGGGGGGGAAAGACTATGGCTACACCTTC. Its translation is CASSPPLAGGKDYGYTF.

J is TRBJ1-2 and V is TRBV6-5; TRBD1 matches at 7 bases. CDR3 length equals 14 residues. J lost 8 bases, V lost 4 bases, and 10 bases had no gene match. CDR1 is MNHEY, CDR2 SVGAGI, per germline. CDR3 residues: CASSSGGSLWGYTF. CDR3 in DNA: TGTGCCAGCAGTTCAGGGGGTTCCCTATGGGGCTACACCTTC.

The table lists this clone with a count of one. The chain joins TRBV11-3 to TRBJ2-1, with D perhaps being TRBD1 or TRBD2 (5 bases each). V dropped 5 bases and J dropped 10 bases, with 15 bases sitting between them. CDR1 and CDR2 from the germline V gene are SGHNT and YENEEA. The CDR3 is 13 residues long. CDR3 nucleotides: TGTGCCAGCAGCGGGACCAGTTCGGGGGAGCAGTTCTTC. Amino acids: CASSGTSSGEQFF.

The genes are TRBV11-2 and TRBJ2-7; D is possibly TRBD2 (6 bases). Germline V gene lookup returns CDR1 SGHAT and CDR2 FQNNGV. CDR3 length: 13 residues. Trimming cost V 9 bases and J 0 bases, with 12 bases left between them. For the CDR3, the DNA is TGTGCCAGTTCGGAGGGATTCTCCTACGAGCAGTACTTC. Its translation: CASSEGFSYEQYF.